The T cell receptor beta chain under discussion was sequenced for a study of response to subunit inactivated influenza vaccine. Study-level findings and limits: The authors put forward the suggestion that each seasonal influenza vaccination may bring in only a limited number of new T cells.

The CDR3 sequence is 12 residues long. CDR1 and CDR2 (germline): GTSNPN, SVGIG (reference sequence). Trimming cost V 0 bases and J 3 bases, with 5 bases left between them. MiXCR was run by TCRdb on the RT-PCR reads, yielding one entry per CDR3 protein. The table records 500,000 or so distinct CDR3 sequences, approximately 17% of them present only once. This clonotype was seen a handful of times. What it binds is unknown. V usage is TRBV30 and J usage is TRBJ1-2; no firm D call. The TCR originated in a man between 50 and 69 years old who received an inactivated influenza vaccine. Material: CD4+ T cells sorted from PBMCs, obtained less than 25 months after vaccination. The CDR3 loop is CAWSVLHYGYTF. CDR3 sequence (DNA): TGTGCCTGGAGTGTTTTACACTATGGCTACACCTTC.